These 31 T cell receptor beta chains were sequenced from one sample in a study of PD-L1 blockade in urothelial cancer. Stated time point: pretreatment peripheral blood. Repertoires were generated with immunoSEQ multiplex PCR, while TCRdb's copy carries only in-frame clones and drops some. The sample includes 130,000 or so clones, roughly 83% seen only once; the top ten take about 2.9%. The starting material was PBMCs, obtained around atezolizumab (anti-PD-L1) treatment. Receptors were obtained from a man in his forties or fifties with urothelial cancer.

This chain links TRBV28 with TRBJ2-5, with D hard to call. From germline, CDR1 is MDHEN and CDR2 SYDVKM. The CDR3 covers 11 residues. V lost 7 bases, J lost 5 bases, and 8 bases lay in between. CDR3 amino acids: CASTERETQYF. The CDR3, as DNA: TGTGCCAGCACCGAACGGGAGACCCAGTACTTC.

In nucleotides, the CDR3 is TGCGCCAGCAGCCGGGAGGGGGAGACCCAGTACTTC. It translates to CASSREGETQYF. The chain has TRBV5-1 and TRBJ2-5; 8 bases fit TRBD2. V shed 4 bases and J 5 bases; nucleotides not matched to a gene: 1. Germline loops: CDR1 SGHRS, CDR2 YFSETQ. The CDR3 totals 12 residues.

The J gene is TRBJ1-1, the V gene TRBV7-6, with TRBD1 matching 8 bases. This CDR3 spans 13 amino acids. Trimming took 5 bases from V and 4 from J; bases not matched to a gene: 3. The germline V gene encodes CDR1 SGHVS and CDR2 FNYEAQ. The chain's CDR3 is CASSIQGGTEAFF. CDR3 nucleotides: TGTGCCAGCAGCATACAGGGGGGCACTGAAGCTTTCTTT.

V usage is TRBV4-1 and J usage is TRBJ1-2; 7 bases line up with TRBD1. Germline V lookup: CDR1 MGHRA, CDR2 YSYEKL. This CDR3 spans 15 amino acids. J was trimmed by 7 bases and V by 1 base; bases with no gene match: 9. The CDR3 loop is CASSQAGSGGAGYTF. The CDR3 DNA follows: TGCGCCAGCAGCCAAGCAGGTTCAGGGGGTGCTGGCTACACCTTC.

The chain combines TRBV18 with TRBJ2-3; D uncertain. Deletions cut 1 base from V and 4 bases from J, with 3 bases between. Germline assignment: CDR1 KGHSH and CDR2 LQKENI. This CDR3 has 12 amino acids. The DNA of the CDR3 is TGTGCCAGCTCACCACGCGCAGATACGCAGTATTTT. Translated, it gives CASSPRADTQYF.

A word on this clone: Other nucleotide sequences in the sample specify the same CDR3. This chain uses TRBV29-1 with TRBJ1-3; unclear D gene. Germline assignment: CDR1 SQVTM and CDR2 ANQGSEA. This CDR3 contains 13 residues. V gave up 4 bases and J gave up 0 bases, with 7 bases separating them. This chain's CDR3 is CSVVRGSGNTIYF. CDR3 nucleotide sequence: TGCAGCGTTGTGCGGGGCTCTGGAAACACCATATATTTT.

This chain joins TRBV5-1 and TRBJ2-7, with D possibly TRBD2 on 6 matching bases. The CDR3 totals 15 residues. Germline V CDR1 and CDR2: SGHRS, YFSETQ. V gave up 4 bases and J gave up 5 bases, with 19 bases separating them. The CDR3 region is CASSPAERVGNEQYF. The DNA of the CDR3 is TGCGCCAGCAGCCCCGCAGAGCGGGTAGGGAACGAGCAGTACTTC.

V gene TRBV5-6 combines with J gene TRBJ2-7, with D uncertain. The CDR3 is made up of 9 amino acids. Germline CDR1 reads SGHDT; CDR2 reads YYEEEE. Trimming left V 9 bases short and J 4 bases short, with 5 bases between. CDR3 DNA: TGTGCCACCCGGTACGAGCAGTACTTC. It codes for CATRYEQYF.

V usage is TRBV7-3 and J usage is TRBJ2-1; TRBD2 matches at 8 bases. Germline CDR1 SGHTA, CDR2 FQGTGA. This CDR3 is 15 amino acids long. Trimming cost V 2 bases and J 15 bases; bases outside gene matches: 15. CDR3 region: CASSLPGDGRAGLFF. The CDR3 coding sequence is TGTGCCAGCAGCTTACCCGGGGACGGGAGGGCAGGTCTGTTCTTC.

This chain's CDR3 is CASSFRGQLNTEAFF. The CDR3 nucleotides read TGTGCCAGCAGCTTTCGAGGACAGCTGAACACTGAAGCTTTCTTT. J is TRBJ1-1 and V is TRBV5-6; D might be TRBD1 (6 bases). CDR1 SGHDT and CDR2 YYEEEE come from the germline V gene. The CDR3 sequence is 15 residues long. The V gene lost 2 bases and the J gene lost 0 bases, with 11 bases spanning the gap.

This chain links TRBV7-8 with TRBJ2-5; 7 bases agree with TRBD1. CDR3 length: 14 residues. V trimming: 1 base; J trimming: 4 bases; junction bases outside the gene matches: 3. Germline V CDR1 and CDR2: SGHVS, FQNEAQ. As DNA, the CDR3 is TGTGCCAGCAGCTTAGGAGGGGGCGGAGAGACCCAGTACTTC. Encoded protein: CASSLGGGGETQYF.

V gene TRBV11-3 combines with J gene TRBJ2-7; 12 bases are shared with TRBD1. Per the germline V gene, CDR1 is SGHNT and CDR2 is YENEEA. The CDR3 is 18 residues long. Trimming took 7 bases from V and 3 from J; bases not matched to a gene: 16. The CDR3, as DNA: TGTGCCAGCATCCAAACCGGGACAGGGGGCGCGAGGAACTACGAGCAGTACTTC. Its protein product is CASIQTGTGGARNYEQYF.

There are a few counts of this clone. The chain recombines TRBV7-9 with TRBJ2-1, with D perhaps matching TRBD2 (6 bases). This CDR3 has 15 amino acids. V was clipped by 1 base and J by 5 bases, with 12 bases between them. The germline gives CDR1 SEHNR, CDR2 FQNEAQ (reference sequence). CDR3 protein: CASSLVRSGDNEQFF. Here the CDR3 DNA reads TGTGCCAGCAGCTTAGTCCGTTCGGGGGACAATGAGCAGTTCTTC.

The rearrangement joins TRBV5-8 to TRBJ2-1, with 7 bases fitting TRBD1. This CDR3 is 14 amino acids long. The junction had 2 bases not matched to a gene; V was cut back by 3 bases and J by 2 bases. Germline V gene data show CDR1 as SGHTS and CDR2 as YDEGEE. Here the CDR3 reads CASSSDRPYNEQFF. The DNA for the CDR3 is TGTGCCAGCAGCTCGGACAGGCCCTACAATGAGCAGTTCTTC.

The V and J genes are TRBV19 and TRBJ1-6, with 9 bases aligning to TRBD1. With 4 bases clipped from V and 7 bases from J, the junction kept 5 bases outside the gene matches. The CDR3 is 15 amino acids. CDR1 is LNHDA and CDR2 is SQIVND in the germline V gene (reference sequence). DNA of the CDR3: TGTGCCAGTAGTAAGTGGGGACAGGGCAATTCACCCCTCCACTTT. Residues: CASSKWGQGNSPLHF.

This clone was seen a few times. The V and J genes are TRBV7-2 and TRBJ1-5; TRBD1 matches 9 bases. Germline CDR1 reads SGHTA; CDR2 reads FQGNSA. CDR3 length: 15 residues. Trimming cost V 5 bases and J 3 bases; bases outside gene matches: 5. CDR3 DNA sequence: TGTGCCAGCAGCCCCCGGACAGGGGCCAATCAGCCCCAGCATTTT. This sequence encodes CASSPRTGANQPQHF.

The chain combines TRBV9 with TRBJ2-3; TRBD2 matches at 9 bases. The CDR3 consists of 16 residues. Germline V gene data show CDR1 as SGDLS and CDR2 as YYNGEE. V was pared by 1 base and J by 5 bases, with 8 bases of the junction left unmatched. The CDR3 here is CASSVTPAGGEDTQYF. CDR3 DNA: TGTGCCAGCAGCGTAACGCCCGCGGGAGGGGAAGATACGCAGTATTTT.

The DNA for the CDR3 is TGCGCCAGCAGCCCGGGTAACACCGGGGAGCTGTTTTTT. Translation gives CASSPGNTGELFF. V gene TRBV5-1 combines with J gene TRBJ2-2, with unresolved D. CDR3 length: 13 amino acids. Trimming removed 4 bases at V and 2 bases at J, with 6 bases between. Germline V gene sequence: CDR1 SGHRS, CDR2 YFSETQ.

The CDR3 DNA reads as TGTGCCAGCAGCTTAGATCCCCCGGGACTAACGGGTACGCAGTATTTT. This encodes CASSLDPPGLTGTQYF. The rearrangement uses TRBV11-2 and TRBJ2-3; TRBD2 matches 7 bases. Germline V gene data show CDR1 as SGHAT and CDR2 as FQNNGV. J gave up 8 bases and V 0 bases, and 11 bases lay outside the gene matches. The CDR3 is made up of 16 amino acids.

This CDR3 is CASSPRAGGSYNEQFF. The CDR3 DNA is TGTGCCAGCTCCCCTCGGGCAGGGGGGTCCTACAATGAGCAGTTCTTC. This rearrangement joins TRBV18 to TRBJ2-1; possibly TRBD1 for D (7 bases). CDR1 KGHSH and CDR2 LQKENI come from the germline V gene. The V end was cut by 6 bases, the J end by 1 base, with 16 bases between. The CDR3 runs 16 residues. Full variable domain (remainder filled in from reference TRBV18 and TRBJ2-1): NAGVMQNPRHLVRRRGQEARLRCSPMKGHSHVYWYRQLPEEGLKFMVYLQKENIIDESGMPKERFSAEFPKEGPSILRIQQVVRGDSAAYFCASSPRAGGSYNEQFFGPGTRLTVL.

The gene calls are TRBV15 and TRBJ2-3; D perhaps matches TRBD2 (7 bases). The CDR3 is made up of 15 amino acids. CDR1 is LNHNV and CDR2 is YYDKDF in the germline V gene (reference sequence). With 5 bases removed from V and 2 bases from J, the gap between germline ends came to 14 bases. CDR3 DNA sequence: TGTGCCACCAGCGGGGGGGGCGGGACCACAGATACGCAGTATTTT. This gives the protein CATSGGGGTTDTQYF.

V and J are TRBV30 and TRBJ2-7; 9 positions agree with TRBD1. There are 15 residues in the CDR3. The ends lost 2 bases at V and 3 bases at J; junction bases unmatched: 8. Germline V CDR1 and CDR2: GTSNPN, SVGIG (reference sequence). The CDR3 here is CAWSTEDRGGYEQYF. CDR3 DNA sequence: TGTGCCTGGAGTACGGAGGACAGGGGAGGCTACGAGCAGTACTTC.

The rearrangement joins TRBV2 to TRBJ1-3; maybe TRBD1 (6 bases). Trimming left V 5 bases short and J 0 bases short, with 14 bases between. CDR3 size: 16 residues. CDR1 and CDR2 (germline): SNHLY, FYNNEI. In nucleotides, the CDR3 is TGTGCCAGCAGTTGGGGGCCGCTACCCTCTGGAAACACCATATATTTT. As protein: CASSWGPLPSGNTIYF.

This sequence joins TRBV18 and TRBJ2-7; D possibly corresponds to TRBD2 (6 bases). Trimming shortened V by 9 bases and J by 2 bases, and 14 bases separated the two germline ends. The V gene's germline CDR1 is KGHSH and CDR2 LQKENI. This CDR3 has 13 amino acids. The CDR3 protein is CASVAGPPYEQYF. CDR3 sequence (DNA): TGTGCCAGTGTGGCGGGGCCTCCCTACGAGCAGTACTTC. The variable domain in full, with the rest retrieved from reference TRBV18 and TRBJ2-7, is NAGVMQNPRHLVRRRGQEARLRCSPMKGHSHVYWYRQLPEEGLKFMVYLQKENIIDESGMPKERFSAEFPKEGPSILRIQQVVRGDSAAYFCASVAGPPYEQYFGPGTRLTVT.

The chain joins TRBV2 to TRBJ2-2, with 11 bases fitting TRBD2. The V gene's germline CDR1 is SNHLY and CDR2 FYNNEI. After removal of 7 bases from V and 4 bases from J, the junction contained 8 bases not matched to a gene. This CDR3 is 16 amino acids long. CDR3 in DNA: TGTGCCAGCATTAGAGGACTAGCGGGCATCACCGGGGAGCTGTTTTTT. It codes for CASIRGLAGITGELFF.

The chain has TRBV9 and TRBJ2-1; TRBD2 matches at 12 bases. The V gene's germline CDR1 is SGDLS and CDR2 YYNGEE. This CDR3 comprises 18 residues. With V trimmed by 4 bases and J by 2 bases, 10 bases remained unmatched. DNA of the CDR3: TGTGCCAGCAGCCTAGCGGGAGGGGGAAGAGGAACCTACAATGAGCAGTTCTTC. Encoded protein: CASSLAGGGRGTYNEQFF.

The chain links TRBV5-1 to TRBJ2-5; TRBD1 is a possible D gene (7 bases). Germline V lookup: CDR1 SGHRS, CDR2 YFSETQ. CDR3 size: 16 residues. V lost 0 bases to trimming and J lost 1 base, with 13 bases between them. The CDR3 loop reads CASSLDGRGAQETQYF. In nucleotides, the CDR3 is TGCGCCAGCAGCTTGGACGGCAGGGGGGCCCAAGAGACCCAGTACTTC.

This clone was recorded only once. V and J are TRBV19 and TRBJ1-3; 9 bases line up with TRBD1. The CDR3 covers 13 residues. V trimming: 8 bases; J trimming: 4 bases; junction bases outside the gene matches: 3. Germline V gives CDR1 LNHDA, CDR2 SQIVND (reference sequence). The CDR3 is CASADRGGNTIYF. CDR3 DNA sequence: TGTGCCAGTGCGGACAGGGGAGGAAACACCATATATTTT.

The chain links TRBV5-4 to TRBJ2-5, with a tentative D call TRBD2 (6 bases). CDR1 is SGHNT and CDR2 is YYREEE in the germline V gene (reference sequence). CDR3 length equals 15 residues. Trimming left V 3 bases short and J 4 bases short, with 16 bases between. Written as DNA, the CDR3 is TGTGCCAGCAGCTCCAGTCAGCGGGCGACAGAGACCCAGTACTTC. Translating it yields CASSSSQRATETQYF.

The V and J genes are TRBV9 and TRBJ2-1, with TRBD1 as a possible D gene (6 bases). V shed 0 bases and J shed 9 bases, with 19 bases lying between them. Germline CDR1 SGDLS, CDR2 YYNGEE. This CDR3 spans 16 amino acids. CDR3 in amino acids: CASSVGRSGQSLEQFF. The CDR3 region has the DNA TGTGCCAGCAGCGTAGGTAGGTCGGGACAAAGTCTTGAGCAGTTCTTC.

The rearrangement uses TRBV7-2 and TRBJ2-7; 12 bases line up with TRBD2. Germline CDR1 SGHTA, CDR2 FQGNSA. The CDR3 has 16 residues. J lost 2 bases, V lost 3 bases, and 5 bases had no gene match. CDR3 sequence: CASSFGLAGLTYEQYF. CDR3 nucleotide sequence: TGTGCCAGCAGCTTCGGACTAGCGGGACTAACCTACGAGCAGTACTTC. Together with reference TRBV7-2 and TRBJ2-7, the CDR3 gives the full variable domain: GAGVSQSPSNKVTEKGKDVELRCDPISGHTALYWYRQSLGQGLEFLIYFQGNSAPDKSGLPSDRFSAERTGGSVSTLTIQRTQQEDSAVYLCASSFGLAGLTYEQYFGPGTRLTVT.